The table lists the clone carrying this T cell receptor (beta chain) with a few counts. The sample belongs to a study of shared clonotypes between healthy human individuals. Assay used: immunoSEQ multiplex PCR; TCRdb lists only in-frame clones, some missing. The profile shows 700,000 or so clones, about two thirds of them singletons. Germline CDR1 MNHEY, CDR2 SMNVEV (reference sequence). This CDR3 contains 15 residues. The V end lost 6 bases, the J end lost 0 bases, and 14 bases lay between the germline ends. Material for sequencing was memory CD4+ T cells sorted from blood. Subset denoted: CD45RA-negative fraction. The chain recombines TRBV27 with TRBJ1-1; D might be TRBD1 (5 bases). This receptor was obtained from a woman younger than 45 in good health. The CDR3 protein is CASRRAGTVNTEAFF. CDR3 coding DNA: TGTGCCAGCAGGCGGGCAGGGACCGTGAACACTGAAGCTTTCTTT.